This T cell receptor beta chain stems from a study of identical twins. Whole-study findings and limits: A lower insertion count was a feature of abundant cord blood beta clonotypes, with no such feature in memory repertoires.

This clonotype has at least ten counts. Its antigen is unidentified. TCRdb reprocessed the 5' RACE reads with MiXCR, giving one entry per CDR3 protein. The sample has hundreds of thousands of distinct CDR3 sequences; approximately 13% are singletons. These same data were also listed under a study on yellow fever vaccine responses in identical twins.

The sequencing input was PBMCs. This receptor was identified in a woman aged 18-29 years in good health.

CDR3 DNA sequence: TGTGCCAGCAGCTTAGTTGGCTCGAGGGGCCCCGGCACTGAAGCTTTCTTT. Its translation: CASSLVGSRGPGTEAFF. The chain is built from TRBV7-8 and TRBJ1-1; D may be TRBD1 (5 bases). V lost 1 base to trimming and J lost 4 bases, with 19 bases between them. This CDR3 region has 17 residues. CDR1 is SGHVS and CDR2 is FQNEAQ in the germline V gene.